This is a list of T cell receptor beta chains from one sample in a study of blood T cell repertoires in COVID-19. Only in-frame clones appear in the TCRdb table, and some are missing; sequencing was by immunoSEQ multiplex PCR. This table holds roughly 210,000 clones, around 90% found once. Sequenced: PBMCs or T cells enriched from blood (not recorded which). These receptors were obtained from a young man in a cohort exposed to, infected with or recovered from COVID-19 (not recorded which). The CDR3 runs from the conserved cysteine through the conserved F or W. The D gene is left open where the match is weak. Only part of the rows carry a size: once, few, many, or a class if the clone is expanded.

V	J	size	D	DNA	CDR3
TRBV6-1	TRBJ2-3	.	.	TGTGCCAGCAGTGAACAAGGGGGGGTTAGCACAGATACGCAGTATTTT	CASSEQGGVSTDTQYF
TRBV25-1	TRBJ2-1	.	TRBD2	TGTGCCAGCAAGTGGGCGGGAGAGTTCGGTGAGCAGTTCTTC	CASKWAGEFGEQFF
TRBV7-9	TRBJ2-2	.	.	TGTGCCAGCAGCTTCCTCTCGAACACCGGGGAGCTGTTTTTT	CASSFLSNTGELFF
TRBV4-3	TRBJ2-5	.	TRBD1	TGCGCCAGCAGCCGCGACAGGGATGAGACCCAGTACTTC	CASSRDRDETQYF
TRBV7-7	TRBJ1-3	.	.	TGTGCTAGCAGCTTAGCGGGGCCCAGTCCTGGAAACACCATATATTTT	CASSLAGPSPGNTIYF
TRBV18	TRBJ2-5	.	TRBD1	TGTGCCAGCTCACCACGAGCCGGGACAGCGAAAGAGACCCAGTACTTC	CASSPRAGTAKETQYF
TRBV7-2	TRBJ1-6	.	.	TGTGCCAGCAGCTTGAACCAGCAGACGAGGGGGAATTATAATTCACCCCTCCACTTT	CASSLNQQTRGNYNSPLHF
TRBV5-1	TRBJ2-7	.	TRBD1	TGCGCCAGCAGCCCTACAGGGGCGCTAAGTTTCATCCACGAGCAGTACTTC	CASSPTGALSFIHEQYF
TRBV7-9	TRBJ1-1	.	.	TGTGCCAGCAGCCTTTACTTCGAAGCTTTCTTT	CASSLYFEAFF
TRBV7-9	TRBJ2-3	.	TRBD2	TGTGCCAGCAGTCCCACTAGCGGGAGTCAGGATACGCAGTATTTT	CASSPTSGSQDTQYF
TRBV27	TRBJ2-1	.	.	TGTGCCAGCAGGAGGGCTAGCAATTACAATGAGCAGTTCTTC	CASRRASNYNEQFF
TRBV12-3/TRBV12-4	TRBJ1-3	.	.	TGTGCCAGCAGGCAGGGGCCAGGAAACACCATATATTTT	CASRQGPGNTIYF
TRBV6-5	TRBJ1-1	.	.	TGTGCCAGCAGTCGGACAGAAGCTTTCTTT	CASSRTEAFF
TRBV6-4	TRBJ1-6	.	.	TGTGCCAGCAGTGAGATGGCAGGGGCCGTGTTATCACCCCTCCACTTT	CASSEMAGAVLSPLHF
TRBV27	TRBJ2-3	.	.	TGTGCCAGCAGTTTAGGAGGACGAGCAGATACGCAGTATTTT	CASSLGGRADTQYF
TRBV28	TRBJ1-1	few	.	TGTGCCAGCAGGTTCGACAGGCTGGCTTTCTTT	CASRFDRLAFF
TRBV28	TRBJ1-5	.	.	TGTGCCAGCACCACCTACCGCCGAGGGCGAAATCAGCCCCAGCATTTT	CASTTYRRGRNQPQHF
TRBV6-5	TRBJ1-2	once	TRBD1	TGTGCCAGCAGTTCACCGGGACAGGGGACGAGGGGCTACACCTTC	CASSSPGQGTRGYTF